This entry features one TCR beta chain sequence. V shed 7 bases, J shed 6 bases, and the junction held 12 bases outside the gene matches. Germline V lookup: CDR1 SEHNR, CDR2 FQNEAQ (reference sequence). This CDR3 has 15 residues. This specimen belongs to a study of blood T cell repertoires in COVID-19. Study summary: Specimens from acute and convalescent COVID-19 originated in the United States, Italy and Spain. Sources were T cells, B-cell-depleted T cells, or PBMCs; the material itself was cDNA or gDNA.

In the original analysis: Using reference gene primer amplification, nucleated cell counts were estimated. The repertoire was sequenced with immunoSEQ multiplex PCR; TCRdb's copy has only in-frame clones and lacks some. The V and J calls and clone size come from that table; D and trimming were worked out from the DNA. The data hold around 450,000 clones, with roughly 89% observed a single time. The receptor was derived from a woman in her twenties or thirties with acute or convalescent COVID-19. V and J are TRBV7-9 and TRBJ1-2, with 9 positions matching TRBD1. The sequencing input was peripheral blood. CDR3 sequence (DNA): TGTGCCAGCACCCCTTCCGGACAGGGGAAGGATGGCTACACCTTC. Residues: CASTPSGQGKDGYTF.